This is a list of T cell receptor beta chains from one sample in a study of shared clonotypes between healthy human individuals. TCRdb's copy holds only in-frame clones and misses some; the assay was immunoSEQ multiplex PCR. The sample has around 700,000 clones, approximately 79% seen once. Material for sequencing was memory CD4+ T cells sorted from blood. These receptors were collected from a woman in her 30s in good health. The CDR3 runs from the conserved cysteine through the conserved F or W. The D gene is left open where the match is weak. Some rows have no size entry. The others give once, few or many, or a class for an expanded clone.

j_gene | v_gene | len | abundance | d_gene | CDR3aa | CDR3nt
TRBJ2-7 | TRBV7-9 | 15 | - | - | CASSLGGISAYEQYF | TGTGCCAGCAGCTTAGGGGGCATCAGTGCCTACGAGCAGTACTTC
TRBJ1-5 | TRBV5-5 | 16 | - | - | CASSLVVGASNQPQHF | TGTGCCAGCAGCTTGGTGGTGGGGGCCAGCAATCAGCCCCAGCATTTT
TRBJ2-7 | TRBV28 | 15 | - | TRBD1 | CASSLGGQGSHEQYF | TGTGCCAGCAGTTTAGGGGGACAGGGGTCCCACGAGCAGTACTTC
TRBJ1-6 | TRBV30 | 14 | - | TRBD1 | CAWSVRQGYSPLHF | TGTGCCTGGAGTGTACGACAGGGCTATTCACCCCTCCACTTT
TRBJ1-1 | TRBV7-3 | 13 | - | - | CASSPTGDTEAFF | TGTGCCAGCAGCCCGACAGGAGACACTGAAGCTTTCTTT
TRBJ1-2 | TRBV28 | 15 | - | TRBD1 | CASSLGFTGGRGYTF | TGTGCCAGCAGTTTAGGGTTTACAGGGGGTCGTGGCTACACCTTC
TRBJ2-2 | TRBV7-3 | 14 | - | - | CASSEGLNTGELFF | TGTGCCAGCAGCGAGGGACTGAACACCGGGGAGCTGTTTTTT
TRBJ2-5 | TRBV20-1 | 11 | - | - | CSYRYQETQYF | TGCAGTTACAGGTACCAAGAGACCCAGTACTTC
TRBJ1-2 | TRBV2 | 13 | - | - | CASRGSGDYGYTF | TGTGCCAGCAGGGGCTCCGGGGACTATGGCTACACCTTC
TRBJ2-3 | TRBV7-9 | 15 | many | TRBD2 | CASSRLAGGADTQYF | TGTGCCAGCAGCAGACTAGCGGGAGGCGCAGATACGCAGTATTTT
TRBJ2-3 | TRBV5-1 | 15 | - | - | CASSQITGKSDTQYF | TGCGCCAGCAGCCAGATCACAGGGAAGTCAGATACGCAGTATTTT
TRBJ2-2 | TRBV11-1 | 18 | - | TRBD2 | CASSSSGLAGGVAGELFF | TGTGCCAGCAGCTCGTCGGGACTAGCGGGAGGGGTGGCCGGGGAGCTGTTTTTT
TRBJ2-1 | TRBV11-3 | 14 | - | - | CASSLTSSFNEQFF | TGTGCCAGCAGCTTAACGTCGTCTTTCAATGAGCAGTTCTTC
TRBJ2-7 | TRBV9 | 11 | once | - | CASSDPYEQYF | TGTGCCAGCAGCGACCCTTACGAGCAGTACTTC